Here is one T cell receptor (beta chain) with its context. The antigen is unknown. This sample stems from a study of STAT3 mutations in large granular lymphocyte leukemia. Study-level points and caveats: Differing intervals and regimens complicate linking therapy response to clone burden. Every T-cell large granular lymphocyte leukemia patient had at least one immunodominant TCR beta clonotype.

The table came from immunoSEQ multiplex PCR; TCRdb's copy has only in-frame clones and leaves some out. Of 10,000 to 15,000 clones listed, about 80% are singletons. The specimen sequenced was peripheral blood mononuclear cells. The TCR comes from a man aged 60 to 69 with T-cell large granular lymphocyte leukemia. Some clones in this sample may be carry-over from other donors' samples.

CDR3 amino acids: CASSTGRTDTQYF. As DNA, the CDR3 is TGTGCCAGCAGTACCGGACGCACAGATACGCAGTATTTT. The chain couples TRBV5-4 to TRBJ2-3; no clear D. Trimming removed 5 bases from V and 1 base from J, with 8 bases in between. CDR3 length: 13 residues. The V gene's germline CDR1 is SGHNT and CDR2 YYREEE (reference sequence).